The following is a T cell receptor beta chain sequence with its context. The entry originates in a study of blood T cell repertoires in COVID-19. Study background: COVID-19 samples, acute and convalescent, were from the United States, Italy and Spain. Nucleic acid was either cDNA or gDNA, and it came from T cells, B-cell-depleted T cells, or PBMCs.

V dropped 5 bases and J dropped 5; count of bases not matched to a gene: 13. Germline CDR1 is SGHRS and CDR2 is YFSETQ. CDR3 length equals 17 residues. Per the original data handling: For nucleated cells, counts were estimated from reference gene primer amplification. Assay: immunoSEQ multiplex PCR; the TCRdb copy retains only in-frame clones and omits some. V and J calls plus clone size are reproduced from that table; the DNA served to infer D and trimming. In the table there are about 120,000 clones, approximately 82% of which are singletons. The TCR originated in a man aged 25 to 40 with acute or convalescent COVID-19. This chain connects TRBV5-1 to TRBJ2-2; 9 bases are a match to TRBD2. Sample: peripheral blood. In nucleotides, the CDR3 is TGCGCCAGCAGTCAATCCGCAGCGGGAGGAGGTACCGGGGAGCTGTTTTTT. Encoded protein: CASSQSAAGGGTGELFF.